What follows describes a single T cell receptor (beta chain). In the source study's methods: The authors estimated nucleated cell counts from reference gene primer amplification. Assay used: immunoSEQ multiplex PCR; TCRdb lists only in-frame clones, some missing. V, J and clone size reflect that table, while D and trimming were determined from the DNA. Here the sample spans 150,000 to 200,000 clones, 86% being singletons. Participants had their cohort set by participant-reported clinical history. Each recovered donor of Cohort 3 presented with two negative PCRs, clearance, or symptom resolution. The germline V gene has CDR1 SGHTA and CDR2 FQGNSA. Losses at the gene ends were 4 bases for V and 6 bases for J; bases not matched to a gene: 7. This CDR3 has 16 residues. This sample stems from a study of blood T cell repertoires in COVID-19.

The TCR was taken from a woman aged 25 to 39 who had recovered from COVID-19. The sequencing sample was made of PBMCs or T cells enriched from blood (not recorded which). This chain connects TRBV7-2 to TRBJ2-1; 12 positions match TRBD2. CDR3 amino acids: CASSSRTSGIGNEQFF. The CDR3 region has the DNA TGTGCCAGCAGCTCGCGGACTAGCGGGATTGGCAATGAGCAGTTCTTC. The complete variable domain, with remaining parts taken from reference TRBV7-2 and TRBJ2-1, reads GAGVSQSPSNKVTEKGKDVELRCDPISGHTALYWYRQSLGQGLEFLIYFQGNSAPDKSGLPSDRFSAERTGGSVSTLTIQRTQQEDSAVYLCASSSRTSGIGNEQFFGPGTRLTVL.